This T cell receptor beta chain was profiled in a study of OX40 agonist ivuxolimab in advanced cancers. Study-wide context: Patients with prior anti-PD-1, anti-PD-L1 or anti-CTLA-4 therapy were eligible; 35% to 45% had some.

With 3 bases removed from V and 4 bases from J, the gap between germline ends came to 12 bases. Germline V CDR1 and CDR2: MGHDK, SYGVNS. The CDR3 is 15 amino acids. Sequencing used immunoSEQ multiplex PCR; TCRdb keeps in-frame clones, though not all of them. The sample lists fewer than 70,000 clones; 70% to 90% were seen once. This specimen consisted of CD4+ or CD8+ T cells sorted from blood, obtained in a trial of the OX40 agonist ivuxolimab. V is TRBV25-1 and J is TRBJ2-2, with D perhaps TRBD1 (5 bases). The clonotype originates from an adult with an advanced solid tumor such as melanoma, head and neck, liver or kidney cancer. The CDR3 nucleotides read TGTGCCAGCAGTGATCCCAGGGCCAGCACCGGGGAGCTGTTTTTT. Translated: CASSDPRASTGELFF.